The 27 T cell receptor beta chains below were found in one sample sequenced in a study of beta chain features in type 1 diabetes. Isolated RNA was reverse transcribed in full, so expressed TCRB transcripts were sequenced. Assay: immunoSEQ multiplex PCR; the TCRdb copy retains only in-frame clones and omits some. The sample holds some 900,000 clones; roughly a sixth are singletons and the top ten take about 0.02%. Sequenced sample: naive CD4+ T cells from blood. The receptors stem from a woman in her late teens or twenties in good health.

The sample holds a few counts of this clone. The chain uses TRBV18 and TRBJ2-7; D may match TRBD1 or TRBD2 (5 bases each). V gave up 4 bases and J gave up 4 bases, with 11 bases separating them. Per the germline V gene, CDR1 is KGHSH and CDR2 is LQKENI. The CDR3 sequence is 13 residues long. CDR3 amino acids: CASSQVREYEQYF. For the CDR3, the DNA is TGTGCCAGCTCACAGGTCAGGGAGTACGAGCAGTACTTC.

This clone was seen a few times. The chain combines TRBV18 with TRBJ2-7; TRBD1 matches 9 bases. The trim removed 2 bases at V and 0 bases at J, leaving 5 bases unmatched. From germline, CDR1 is KGHSH and CDR2 LQKENI. The length of the CDR3 is 16 residues. The DNA for the CDR3 is TGTGCCAGCTCACCAACCGGGACAGGGAACTCCTACGAGCAGTACTTC. Protein sequence: CASSPTGTGNSYEQYF.

This clone was observed a handful of times. The chain uses TRBV2 and TRBJ1-5, with TRBD1 matching over 7 bases. V shed 6 bases and J 4 bases; nucleotides not matched to a gene: 6. The germline gives CDR1 SNHLY, CDR2 FYNNEI. The CDR3 covers 14 residues. CDR3 amino acids: CASSRRDRNQPQHF. The CDR3 coding sequence is TGTGCCAGCAGCCGCCGGGACAGAAATCAGCCCCAGCATTTT.

The sample holds a few counts of this clone. The chain uses TRBV28 and TRBJ2-4; 7 bases match TRBD1. The V gene's germline CDR1 is MDHEN and CDR2 SYDVKM. V dropped 4 bases and J dropped 7; count of bases not matched to a gene: 10. CDR3 length equals 15 residues. This chain's CDR3 is CASSSAGTALNIQYF. In DNA, the CDR3 is TGTGCCAGCAGTTCGGCCGGGACAGCTCTCAACATTCAGTACTTC.

The chain uses TRBV19 and TRBJ2-3, with 7 bases matching TRBD2. The V gene end was trimmed by 4 bases and the J gene end by 2 bases; junction bases not matched to a gene: 15. CDR1 and CDR2 (germline): LNHDA, SQIVND (reference sequence). CDR3 size: 18 residues. CDR3 in DNA: TGTGCCAGTAGTACCCCATTCCACTCAGCGGGATTCACAGATACGCAGTATTTT. As protein: CASSTPFHSAGFTDTQYF.

The table lists this clone with a few counts. The V gene is TRBV7-2, the J gene TRBJ1-4; D is ambiguous. V was shortened by 2 bases and J by 8 bases, with 9 bases between the two germline ends. The germline V gene has CDR1 SGHTA and CDR2 FQGNSA. This CDR3 is 13 amino acids long. In DNA, the CDR3 is TGTGCCAGCAGCTTAAACAGTGGCGAAAAACTGTTTTTT. Translating it yields CASSLNSGEKLFF.

A word on this clone: This same CDR3 is encoded by further DNA sequences in the sample. The chain is built from TRBV20-1 and TRBJ2-7, with D possibly matching TRBD1 (6 bases). Trimming removed 6 bases at V and 0 bases at J, with 6 bases between. Per the germline V gene, CDR1 is DFQATT and CDR2 is SNEGSKA (reference sequence). The CDR3 consists of 11 residues. The CDR3 bases are TGCAGTGCCAGGGGCTCCTACGAGCAGTACTTC. Its translation is CSARGSYEQYF.

This clone was counted a few times. Distinct nucleotide sequences in the sample also encode this CDR3. The rearrangement uses TRBV27 and TRBJ1-5; D gene unclear. V dropped 3 bases and J dropped 6 bases, with 6 bases sitting between them. Germline loops: CDR1 MNHEY, CDR2 SMNVEV (reference sequence). The CDR3 has 12 amino acids. CDR3 sequence: CASSFLGQPQHF. The CDR3 bases are TGTGCCAGCAGTTTTCTCGGTCAGCCCCAGCATTTT.

A few counts support this clone. V gene TRBV4-3 combines with J gene TRBJ2-3, with 7 nucleotides matching TRBD2. The CDR3 is 17 amino acids. CDR1 LGHNA and CDR2 YSLEER come from the germline V gene. J was trimmed by 2 bases and V by 2 bases; bases with no gene match: 10. The CDR3 nucleotides read TGCGCCAGCAGCCAAAGCCCTACTAGCGCCTACACAGATACGCAGTATTTT. This gives the protein CASSQSPTSAYTDTQYF.

This rearrangement joins TRBV4-2 to TRBJ2-5; the D call may be TRBD1 or TRBD2 (6 bases each). Germline V CDR1 and CDR2: LGHNA, YNFKEQ. With 8 bases removed from V and 5 bases from J, the gap between germline ends came to 18 bases. The CDR3 totals 14 residues. The CDR3 reads CASSSSARGETQYF. CDR3 DNA: TGTGCCAGCTCCTCTAGCGCAAGGGGGGAGACCCAGTACTTC.

This chain uses TRBV29-1 with TRBJ2-1; TRBD1 matches 11 bases. The germline CDR1 and CDR2 sequences are SQVTM and ANQGSEA. V was clipped by 4 bases and J by 7 bases; unmatched bases: 3. This CDR3 has 13 amino acids. In nucleotides, the CDR3 is TGCAGCGTTGGCCGGGACAGGGGGAATGAGCAGTTCTTC. It encodes CSVGRDRGNEQFF.

The chain recombines TRBV11-1 with TRBJ2-7; 9 nucleotides line up with TRBD1. Germline-derived CDR1 and CDR2 are SGHAT and FQDESV (reference sequence). The CDR3 consists of 16 residues. Germline trimming cut 2 bases from V and 2 bases from J; bases unmatched to any gene: 7. CDR3 sequence reads: CASSLKGTGKTYEQYF. CDR3 bases: TGTGCCAGCAGCTTAAAGGGGACAGGGAAAACCTACGAGCAGTACTTC.

For this clone: The same CDR3 is also encoded by other DNA sequences in this sample. V is TRBV11-2 and J is TRBJ2-5; D gene unclear. The CDR3 runs to 12 residues. Germline CDR1 SGHAT, CDR2 FQNNGV. Trimming removed 1 base at V and 5 bases at J, with 5 bases between. The CDR3 protein is CASSLGEETQYF. DNA for the CDR3: TGTGCCAGCAGCTTAGGAGAGGAGACCCAGTACTTC.

This sequence joins TRBV10-3 and TRBJ2-5; D perhaps matches TRBD2 (5 bases). The germline V gene has CDR1 ENHRY and CDR2 SYGVKD. Deletions cut 5 bases from V and 4 bases from J, with 17 bases between. The CDR3 is 15 residues long. CDR3 sequence (DNA): TGTGCCATCAGTAGTAATAGCCCCCGGGGAGAGACCCAGTACTTC. Its protein product is CAISSNSPRGETQYF.

The chain couples TRBV7-2 to TRBJ2-7, with D maybe TRBD2 (5 bases). Germline CDR1 and CDR2: SGHTA and FQGNSA. The ends were cut back, 5 bases at V and 0 bases at J, with 23 bases in the middle. CDR3 length equals 18 residues. CDR3 sequence reads: CASSRRAGSRSFSYEQYF. The CDR3 region has the DNA TGTGCCAGCAGCCGACGGGCGGGCAGTCGATCGTTCTCCTACGAGCAGTACTTC.

This clone was detected a few times. The rearrangement uses TRBV7-3 and TRBJ2-6; perhaps TRBD1 as D (6 bases). The CDR3 has 15 residues. Looked up from germline, CDR1 is SGHTA and CDR2 is FQGTGA. The V gene lost 5 bases and the J gene lost 0 bases, with 8 bases spanning the gap. The CDR3 reads CASSQGGSGANVLTF. CDR3 in DNA: TGTGCCAGCAGCCAAGGGGGCTCTGGGGCCAACGTCCTGACTTTC.

Details on this clone: At one end the junction does not follow the germline gene, possibly because of a read error. The CDR3 DNA is TGTGCCAGCAGGGAAGAGTCGGTTGATTCCCTTGGCTACACCTTC. Its translation is CASREESVDSLGYTF. The rearrangement links TRBV2 to TRBJ1-2; the D is unclear. This CDR3 has 15 amino acids. CDR1 and CDR2 from the germline V gene are SNHLY and FYNNEI.

A word on this clone: Distinct nucleotide sequences in the sample also encode this CDR3. The genes are TRBV7-9 and TRBJ2-2; D gene uncertain. In germline, CDR1 is SEHNR, CDR2 FQNEAQ (reference sequence). Trimming pared 5 bases from V and 2 bases from J, leaving 3 bases between. The CDR3 is 12 amino acids. Here the CDR3 DNA reads TGTGCCAGCAGCCGCAACACCGGGGAGCTGTTTTTT. Translated: CASSRNTGELFF.

This clone was picked up a small number of times. This chain connects TRBV7-8 to TRBJ2-5; the match to TRBD2 covers 7 bases. The V segment lost 4 bases and the J segment 5 bases; nucleotides outside the gene matches: 7. The CDR3 spans 14 residues. CDR1 and CDR2 (germline): SGHVS, FQNEAQ. The CDR3 protein is CASSSREERETQYF. The CDR3 DNA follows: TGTGCCAGCAGCTCTCGGGAGGAGAGGGAGACCCAGTACTTC.

The chain is built from TRBV7-2 and TRBJ2-7; 11 bases match TRBD2. Germline V gene sequence: CDR1 SGHTA, CDR2 FQGNSA. V trimming: 1 base; J trimming: 1 base; junction bases outside the gene matches: 12. The CDR3 is 19 amino acids. CDR3 DNA: TGTGCCAGCAGCTTAGTCGGGCTAGCGGGAGGCCCGATTTCCTACGAGCAGTACTTC. Amino acids: CASSLVGLAGGPISYEQYF.

The chain is built from TRBV2 and TRBJ1-5; no clear D. Trimming removed 6 bases at V and 0 bases at J, with 6 bases between. CDR1 is SNHLY and CDR2 is FYNNEI in the germline V gene. This CDR3 spans 13 amino acids. CDR3 sequence (DNA): TGTGCCAGCAGGAAGTATAGCAATCAGCCCCAGCATTTT. Its protein is CASRKYSNQPQHF.

V usage is TRBV18 and J usage is TRBJ1-2; possible D gene TRBD1, 6 bases. The CDR3 is 13 residues long. The V gene lost 5 bases and the J gene lost 6 bases, with 13 bases spanning the gap. Germline CDR1 KGHSH, CDR2 LQKENI. In nucleotides, the CDR3 is TGTGCCAGCTCAGCCCTGGGGGCCAATGGCTACACCTTC. Translation: CASSALGANGYTF.

The V call is TRBV4-3, the J call TRBJ2-5, with D possibly being TRBD1 or TRBD2 (6 bases each). Germline-derived CDR1 and CDR2 are LGHNA and YSLEER. The CDR3 is 17 residues long. Trimming removed 0 bases at V and 2 bases at J, with 16 bases between. As DNA, the CDR3 is TGCGCCAGCAGCCAAGAAGTTTGGGGGGCCGGGCAAGAGACCCAGTACTTC. Encoded protein: CASSQEVWGAGQETQYF.

This chain connects TRBV6-1 to TRBJ1-2; 8 bases align to TRBD1. This CDR3 has 13 residues. The germline gives CDR1 MNHNS, CDR2 SASEGT. The V and J ends lost 6 bases and 7 bases, in that order; junction bases with no gene match: 7. The CDR3 DNA is TGTGCCAGCAGGCGACAGGGGAAGAGTGGCTACACCTTC. This translates into CASRRQGKSGYTF.

This clone was counted a few times. The J gene is TRBJ2-7, the V gene TRBV7-6; 8 nucleotides align to TRBD2. CDR3 length: 16 residues. Germline loops: CDR1 SGHVS, CDR2 FNYEAQ. Losses at the gene ends were 1 base for V and 4 bases for J; bases not matched to a gene: 9. The CDR3 spells CASSLVAGGLIYEQYF. The CDR3 DNA sequence: TGTGCCAGCAGCTTAGTGGCGGGAGGTTTAATTTACGAGCAGTACTTC.

This clone was counted a few times. The chain couples TRBV21-1 to TRBJ2-3. TRBV21-1 is designated a pseudogene. The CDR3 length is 18 residues. The CDR3 protein is CASSSPQTDGPSTDTQYF. CDR3 coding DNA: TGTGCCAGCAGTTCACCTCAAACGGACGGACCTAGCACAGATACGCAGTATTTT.

V and J are TRBV29-1 and TRBJ2-4; D unclear. Germline-derived CDR1 and CDR2 are SQVTM and ANQGSEA. This CDR3 is 15 amino acids long. V was trimmed by 4 bases and J by 0 bases, leaving 13 bases between them. The CDR3 protein is CSVVTRVLAKNIQYF. CDR3 bases: TGCAGCGTTGTGACGAGAGTTCTAGCCAAAAACATTCAGTACTTC. Combining the CDR3 with reference TRBV29-1 and TRBJ2-4 gives the whole variable domain SAVISQKPSRDICQRGTSLTIQCQVDSQVTMMFWYRQQPGQSLTLIATANQGSEATYESGFVIDKFPISRPNLTFSTLTVSNMSPEDSSIYLCSVVTRVLAKNIQYFGAGTRLSVL.